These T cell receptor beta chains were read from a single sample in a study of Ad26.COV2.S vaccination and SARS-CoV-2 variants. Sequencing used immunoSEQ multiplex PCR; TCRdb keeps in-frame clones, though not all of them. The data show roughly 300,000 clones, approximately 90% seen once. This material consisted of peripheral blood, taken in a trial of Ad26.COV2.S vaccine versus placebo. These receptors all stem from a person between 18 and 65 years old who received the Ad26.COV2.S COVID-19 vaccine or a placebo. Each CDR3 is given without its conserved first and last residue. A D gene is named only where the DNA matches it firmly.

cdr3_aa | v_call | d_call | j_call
ASTYYPTVANYGYT | TRBV6-6 | NA | TRBJ1-2
ASSPPARQVYGYT | TRBV18 | NA | TRBJ1-2
ASSLSQGIEETQY | TRBV5-4 | NA | TRBJ2-5
ASSIEGRYYGYT | TRBV19 | NA | TRBJ1-2
SVFVPGRLHTRSTEAF | TRBV29-1 | NA | TRBJ1-1
ASSSTGGLGGYT | TRBV5-1 | TRBD1 | TRBJ1-2
ASSYTGPVYNEQF | TRBV6-5 | NA | TRBJ2-1
ASRFGRLNTEAF | TRBV19 | NA | TRBJ1-1
ASSLGLYEQY | TRBV12-3/TRBV12-4 | NA | TRBJ2-7
ASSTGTGVSNQPQH | TRBV19 | TRBD1 | TRBJ1-5
ASRKSGRTLYGYT | TRBV19 | NA | TRBJ1-2
ASSYTAGGNQPQH | TRBV19 | TRBD1 | TRBJ1-5
ASSQDLGGYEQY | TRBV4-3 | NA | TRBJ2-7
ASSFIREYEQY | TRBV28 | NA | TRBJ2-7
ASSQDEQGRETQY | TRBV3-1/TRBV3-2 | NA | TRBJ2-5
ASSLRTGVGEQY | TRBV5-1 | TRBD1 | TRBJ2-7
ASSLNRDGELF | TRBV5-4 | NA | TRBJ2-2
ASSLAPSGVYGEQF | TRBV5-6 | TRBD2 | TRBJ2-1
ASSTPQGSSNQPQH | TRBV19 | NA | TRBJ1-5
ASRDRIYEQY | TRBV28 | NA | TRBJ2-7
ASSVAVIPSDNEQF | TRBV9 | NA | TRBJ2-1
ASSLAAGEQY | TRBV5-1 | NA | TRBJ2-7
ASSQGRVGTGELF | TRBV11-3 | TRBD2 | TRBJ2-2
ASSRGTLNTEAF | TRBV7-9 | NA | TRBJ1-1
ASSLTSGLYNEQF | TRBV7-9 | TRBD2 | TRBJ2-1
ASRDSLNTEAF | TRBV2 | NA | TRBJ1-1
ASSGGPRGTGELF | TRBV9 | NA | TRBJ2-2
ASSRDRPYEQY | TRBV6-5 | TRBD1 | TRBJ2-7
SASIVRTPTDTQY | TRBV20-1 | NA | TRBJ2-3